This passage covers 6 T cell receptor beta chains from one sample sequenced in a study of T cells in Graves' hyperthyroidism and ophthalmopathy. From RNA transcripts, TCR beta CDR3 regions were amplified. The TCR CDR3 first-round RT-PCR relied on the HTBI primer set. One entry per CDR3 protein, called by TCRdb with MiXCR from the multiplex PCR reads. The table lists approximately 570,000 distinct CDR3 sequences, roughly 21% of them singletons. Input material: blood. These receptors were taken from a man aged 35-49 years with Graves' ophthalmopathy.

V is TRBV28 and J is TRBJ2-5; 8 positions agree with TRBD1. J gave up 1 base and V 2 bases, and 3 bases lay outside the gene matches. The CDR3 totals 15 residues. Germline V lookup: CDR1 MDHEN, CDR2 SYDVKM. The CDR3 sequence is CASSLPGTGQETQYF. Here the CDR3 DNA reads TGTGCCAGCAGTTTACCGGGGACAGGCCAAGAGACCCAGTACTTC. Supplemented by reference TRBV28 and TRBJ2-5, the full variable domain reads DVKVTQSSRYLVKRTGEKVFLECVQDMDHENMFWYRQDPGLGLRLIYFSYDVKMKEKGDIPEGYSVSREKKERFSLILESASTNQTSMYLCASSLPGTGQETQYFGPGTRLLVL.

This clonotype was detected many times. The rearrangement uses TRBV18 and TRBJ2-7; 10 bases are shared with TRBD2. The V and J ends lost 4 bases and 4 bases, in that order; junction bases with no gene match: 7. Germline V CDR1 and CDR2: KGHSH, LQKENI. This CDR3 has 15 residues. CDR3 amino acids: CASSQAGGPLYEQYF. The CDR3 region has the DNA TGTGCCAGCTCACAAGCGGGAGGGCCTTTGTACGAGCAGTACTTC.

V is TRBV29-1 and J is TRBJ2-7, with TRBD1 matching 7 bases. The CDR3 length is 13 residues. From germline, CDR1 is SQVTM and CDR2 ANQGSEA. The J segment lost 1 base and the V segment lost 4 bases, leaving 4 bases of the junction unmatched. The CDR3 loop is CSVVGTESYEQYF. CDR3 bases: TGCAGCGTTGTTGGGACAGAATCCTACGAGCAGTACTTC.

The rearrangement joins TRBV7-3 to TRBJ2-2; no firm D call. The CDR3 is made up of 14 amino acids. Germline V gene lookup returns CDR1 SGHTA and CDR2 FQGTGA. Trimming cost V 5 bases and J 3 bases, with 10 bases left between them. DNA for the CDR3: TGTGCCAGCAGCCCCCGACAAGACACCGGGGAGCTGTTTTTT. Protein sequence: CASSPRQDTGELFF.

In its sample, this clonotype was seen many times. This rearrangement joins TRBV10-3 to TRBJ2-7; tentatively, D is TRBD1 (5 bases). Germline CDR1 ENHRY, CDR2 SYGVKD. This CDR3 is built from 12 residues. The V end lost 8 bases, the J end lost 2 bases, and 10 bases lay between the germline ends. The CDR3 reads CAIGARAYEQYF. CDR3 in DNA: TGTGCCATCGGGGCCAGAGCCTACGAGCAGTACTTC.

This clonotype showed up just a few times. The junction and the germline gene differ at one end; a read error may be behind it. The chain couples TRBV7-7 to TRBJ2-5, with TRBD2 matching over 9 bases. The CDR3 runs 15 residues. CDR1 and CDR2 (germline): SSHAT, FNYEAQ (reference sequence). CDR3 coding DNA: TGTGCTAGCAGCTACGGCGGGGGGGCCAAGGAGACCCAGTACTTC. Encoded protein: CASSYGGGAKETQYF.